This entry is about one TCR beta chain. Its antigen is still unknown. The germline V gene has CDR1 SNHLY and CDR2 FYNNEI. The CDR3 extends over 16 amino acids. V gave up 4 bases and J gave up 2 bases; unmatched junction bases: 8. This sample is part of a study of shared clonotypes between healthy human individuals. Whole-study results and caveats: Rarefaction showed sorted-subset sequencing was incomplete despite large depth.

At a deep level, the assay was run. Method: immunoSEQ multiplex PCR; TCRdb's copy keeps in-frame clones and lacks some. The data hold some 2,100,000 clones, with approximately 94% observed a single time. Naive-designated CD8 cells lacked CD45RO, were positively enriched for CCR7, and omitted terminally differentiated effector memory CD45RA+ cells. Every donor was a Caucasian adult from Nashville, Tennessee. Sequenced sample: naive CD8+ T cells from PBMCs. The receptor's source is a man between 18 and 29 years old in good health. Some clones in this sample may be carry-over from other donors' samples. V is TRBV2 and J is TRBJ1-1; 9 nucleotides agree with TRBD1. CDR3 in DNA: TGTGCCAGCAGTGGGACAGGGGTGCTCATAAACACTGAAGCTTTCTTT. This encodes CASSGTGVLINTEAFF.